The source of this TCR beta chain is a study of T cells after yellow fever vaccination (dated by TCRdb to between 2019 and 2020). A note on the overall study: The SMART-Seq v4 Ultra Low Input RNA kit was used to prepare libraries from fractions with low cell numbers. Blood was drawn at multiple timepoints before and after primary and secondary immunization, with bulk PBMC replicates and cell subsets isolated. The cohort comprised two healthy male donors, one aged 18 to 29 and one aged 30 to 40 years. To track T-cell clones before and after primary and booster YFV17D yellow fever vaccination, bulk TCR alpha and beta repertoires were sequenced longitudinally. What the authors observed across the whole study: Computational filtering was required because FACS-sorted repertoires could contain abundant contaminating clonotypes from the bulk population. A small share of clonotypes occurred in both CD4 and CD8 compartments, likely arising from convergent recombination. Compared with the primary T-cell response, the secondary T-cell response was faster but weaker, reaching its peak on day 5 rather than on day 15. Because only a couple of donors were included in the study, the extent to which the findings can be generalized is limited. Most clones expanded after primary vaccination were re-detected after the booster (almost 98% of CD4 and around nine tenths of CD8), suggesting broad memory maintenance.

TCR cDNA was synthesized by 5'RACE template switching, which introduced a universal primer site and unique molecular identifiers. Priming of cDNA synthesis was performed from both the TCR alpha and TCR beta constant segments. Two PCR steps were used to amplify libraries, with sample barcodes and sequencing adapters being added in the second step. Sequencing of libraries was performed on Illumina HiSeq 2500 (2x100 bp) or NovaSeq (2x150 bp). As for how the authors treated the data: Reads were demultiplexed and collapsed into UMI consensus sequences with MIGEC, and V(D)J alignment was performed with MiXCR. Vaccine-responding clonotypes were defined with edgeR using replicate PBMC samples, requiring FDR below 0.01 and a log2 fold change above 5 up to day 15. Each bulk clonotype received a CD4 or CD8 identity based on whether the sequenced CD4 or CD8 repertoire contained that clonotype at higher abundance. TCRdb reprocessed the public reads (quality trimming at Q25 with fastp, clone calling with MiXCR) and kept in-frame beta chains. Entries are consolidated by CDR3 protein sequence, retaining the most common genes and DNA. Clone size and V and J calls follow TCRdb, not the original study. For this sample the table gives about 350,000 distinct CDR3 sequences, of which 8.1% were detected only once. 17% of the sample is taken by the ten largest.

What the treatment or condition label conveys for this sample: live attenuated yellow fever vaccine strain. At each blood-draw timepoint, two biological replicates of bulk PBMCs were obtained. A standard Ficoll-Paque protocol was used to isolate PBMCs from peripheral blood. RNA was extracted with TriZol from bulk PBMCs, CD4 and CD8 fractions, and dextramer-positive and dextramer-negative fractions. This clonotype was counted ten times or more. This receptor's antigen is unknown. The sample holds no much larger clone one base away, and base qualities are not on file. The CDR1 and CDR2 encoded by the germline V gene are MNHNS and SASEGT. CDR3 length: 15 amino acids, cysteine to phenylalanine. Just the 45-base CDR3 DNA is kept, in frame starting at base 1. Trimming takes 6 bases off V and 8 bases off J; junction bases not matched to a gene: 12.

The receptor comes from a man aged 18 to 30 who received the YFV17D yellow fever vaccine. Sequenced material: PBMCs, taken more than 40 days after the first yellow fever vaccination. The chain is encoded by TRBV6-1 joined to TRBJ2-2; the central 7 bases match TRBD1. The nucleotides are TGTGCCAGCAGCTTTCGCCCAGGGGGAAGAGGGGAGCTGTTTTTT. Protein translation: CASSFRPGGRGELFF.